The present T cell receptor beta chain was sequenced within a study of cytomegalovirus exposure and HLA in healthy donors. Whole-study context: Ancestry clustering placed roughly four fifths of 350 to 500 genotyped donors in the Caucasian-associated cluster. Study-wide results and caveats: Researchers reported from a later analysis that most CMV-associated TCR beta chains appeared HLA-restricted. The only immune exposure information that was available was CMV serostatus.

The PCR was carried out with 60 Vbeta primers and 13 Jbeta primers. The assay was immunoSEQ multiplex PCR, and TCRdb's table has in-frame clones only and misses some. Of around 200,000 clones detected, about 85% appear once; the ten largest clones hold about a tenth. Regarding this clone: The antigen remains unidentified.

The sequence came from a woman aged 50 to 60 in good health and CMV-seropositive. Sequencing input: PBMCs.

DNA for the CDR3: TGTGCCAGCTCACCGTATCAGGCAGCGGACACTGAAGCTTTCTTT. Translated, it gives CASSPYQAADTEAFF. The chain carries TRBV18 and TRBJ1-1; D remains ambiguous. Germline loops: CDR1 KGHSH, CDR2 LQKENI. The CDR3 runs to 15 residues. V lost 3 bases and J 3 bases, leaving 14 bases between the germline ends.